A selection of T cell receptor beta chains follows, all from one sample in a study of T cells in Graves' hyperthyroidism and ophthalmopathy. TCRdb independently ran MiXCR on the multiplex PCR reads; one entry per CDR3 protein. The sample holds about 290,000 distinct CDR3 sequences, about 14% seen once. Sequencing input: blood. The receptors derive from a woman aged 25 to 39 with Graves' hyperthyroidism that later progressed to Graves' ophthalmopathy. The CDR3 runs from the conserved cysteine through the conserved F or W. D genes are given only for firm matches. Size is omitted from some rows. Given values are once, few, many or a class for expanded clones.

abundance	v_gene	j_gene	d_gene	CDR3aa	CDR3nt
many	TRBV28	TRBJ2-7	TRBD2	CASSPGTSVGQYF	TGTGCCAGCAGCCCCGGGACTAGCGTCGGGCAGTACTTC
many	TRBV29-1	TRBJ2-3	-	CSVDLDTATDTQYF	TGCAGCGTTGACCTGGACACTGCCACAGATACGCAGTATTTT
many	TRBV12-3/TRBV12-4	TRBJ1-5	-	CASSRSDYSNQPQHF	TGTGCCAGCAGTAGGTCGGACTATAGCAATCAGCCCCAGCATTTT
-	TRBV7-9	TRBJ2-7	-	CASSLITSPEQYF	TGTGCCAGCAGCTTAATAACTAGTCCCGAGCAGTACTTC
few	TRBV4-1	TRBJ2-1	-	CASSQAEGGSYNEQFF	TGCGCCAGCAGCCAAGCAGAGGGGGGCTCCTACAATGAGCAGTTCTTC
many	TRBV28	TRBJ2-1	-	CASSFGTDLGQGEEQFF	TGTGCCAGCAGTTTCGGGACTGACCTAGGGCAGGGAGAGGAGCAGTTCTTC
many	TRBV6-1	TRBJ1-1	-	CASSPDAGGMNTEAFF	TGTGCCAGCAGCCCGGATGCGGGCGGTATGAACACTGAAGCTTTCTTT
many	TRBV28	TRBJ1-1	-	CASSLVGSGRTEAFF	TGTGCCAGCAGTTTAGTCGGTTCAGGGAGGACTGAAGCTTTCTTT
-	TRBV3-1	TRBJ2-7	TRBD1	CASSPDRGQAYEQYF	TGTGCCAGCAGCCCCGACAGGGGACAAGCCTACGAGCAGTACTTC
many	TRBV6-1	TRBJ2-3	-	CASSPPWDTQYF	TGTGCCAGCAGCCCCCCCTGGGATACGCAGTATTTT
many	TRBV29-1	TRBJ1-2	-	CSVETPGNYGYTF	TGCAGCGTTGAAACCCCAGGAAACTATGGCTACACCTTC
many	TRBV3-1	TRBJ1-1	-	CASSQTRSGDVVRAFF	TGTGCCAGCAGCCAAACGAGAAGCGGTGATGTGGTGAGAGCTTTCTTT
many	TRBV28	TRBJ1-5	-	CASRVRYQPQHF	TGTGCCAGCAGGGTCAGGTATCAGCCCCAGCATTTT
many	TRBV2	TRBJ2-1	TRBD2	CATLTSGRPNEQFF	TGTGCCACCCTCACTAGCGGGAGGCCCAATGAGCAGTTCTTC
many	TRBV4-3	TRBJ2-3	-	CASSQENSPRDTQYF	TGCGCCAGCAGCCAAGAGAACAGCCCAAGGGATACGCAGTATTTT
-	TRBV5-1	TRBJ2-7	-	CASPKPTVYEQYF	TGCGCCAGCCCTAAACCGACTGTCTACGAGCAGTACTTC
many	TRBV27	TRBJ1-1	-	CASRPWRSMNTEAFF	TGTGCCAGCAGGCCCTGGAGGTCTATGAACACTGAAGCTTTCTTT
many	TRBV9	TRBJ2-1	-	CASSAPSHNEQFF	TGTGCCAGCAGCGCCCCATCTCACAATGAGCAGTTCTTC
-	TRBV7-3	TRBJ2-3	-	CASSLTGYTDTQYF	TGTGCCAGCAGCTTAACCGGATACACAGATACGCAGTATTTT
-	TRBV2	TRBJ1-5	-	CASNRDNNQPQHF	TGTGCCAGCAACCGGGACAACAATCAGCCCCAGCATTTT
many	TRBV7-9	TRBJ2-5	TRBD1	CASSSDRGSIETQYF	TGTGCCAGCAGCTCCGACAGGGGGTCTATCGAGACCCAGTACTTC
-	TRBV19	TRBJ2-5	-	CASSGRGWETQYF	TGTGCCAGTAGTGGCAGGGGTTGGGAGACCCAGTACTTC
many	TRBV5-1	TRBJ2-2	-	CASSVTGKSTGELFF	TGCGCCAGCAGCGTTACAGGGAAAAGCACCGGGGAGCTGTTTTTT
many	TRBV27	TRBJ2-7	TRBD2	CASSSPTSGNDEQYF	TGTGCCAGCAGTTCCCCGACTAGCGGGAACGACGAGCAGTACTTC
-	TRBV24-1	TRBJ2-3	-	CATSAPSTDTQYF	TGTGCCACCAGTGCCCCTAGCACAGATACGCAGTATTTT
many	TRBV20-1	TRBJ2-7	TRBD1	CSAETRDRESYEQYF	TGCAGTGCCGAAACCCGGGACAGGGAATCCTACGAGCAGTACTTC
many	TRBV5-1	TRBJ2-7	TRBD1	CASSGGTGSYEQYF	TGCGCCAGCAGCGGGGGGACAGGATCCTACGAGCAGTACTTC
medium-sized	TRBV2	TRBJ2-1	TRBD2	CASSGGTTLLLFSYNEQFF	TGTGCCAGCAGTGGAGGGACTACTCTCTTACTATTCTCCTACAATGAGCAGTTCTTC
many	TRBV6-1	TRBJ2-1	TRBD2	CASSWDGGINEQFF	TGTGCCAGCAGTTGGGACGGGGGGATCAATGAGCAGTTCTTC
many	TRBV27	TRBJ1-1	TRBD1	CASSRDREFPEAFF	TGTGCCAGCAGTAGGGACAGGGAGTTTCCTGAAGCTTTCTTT
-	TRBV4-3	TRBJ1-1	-	CASSQAGSEAFF	TGCGCCAGCAGCCAGGCTGGCTCTGAAGCTTTCTTT
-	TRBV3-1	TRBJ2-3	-	CASSQADTDTQYF	TGTGCCAGCAGCCAAGCTGACACAGATACGCAGTATTTT
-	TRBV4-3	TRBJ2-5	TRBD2	CASSQDIPGTSGQETQYF	TGCGCCAGCAGCCAGGACATCCCCGGGACTAGCGGCCAAGAGACCCAGTACTTC
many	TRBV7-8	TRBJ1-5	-	CASSLDLFGQPQHF	TGTGCCAGCAGCTTAGATTTGTTCGGTCAGCCCCAGCATTTT
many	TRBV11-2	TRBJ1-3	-	CASSSTGPGNTIYF	TGTGCCAGCAGCTCCACAGGTCCGGGAAACACCATATATTTT
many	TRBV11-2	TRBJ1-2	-	CASSLGNTGSYTF	TGTGCCAGCAGCTTAGGTAATACGGGGAGCTACACCTTC
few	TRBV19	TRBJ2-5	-	CASSTGQTLAYQETQYF	TGTGCCAGTAGTACCGGACAGACCCTAGCGTACCAAGAGACCCAGTACTTC
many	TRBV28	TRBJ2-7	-	CASSLRVTSYEQYF	TGTGCCAGCAGTTTACGGGTGACCTCCTACGAGCAGTACTTC
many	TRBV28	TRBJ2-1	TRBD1	CASSRPTGQGTNEQFF	TGTGCCAGCAGCCGCCCGACGGGACAGGGTACGAATGAGCAGTTCTTC
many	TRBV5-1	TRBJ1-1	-	CASSLEFSAGEAFF	TGCGCCAGCAGCTTGGAGTTCTCGGCTGGTGAAGCTTTCTTT
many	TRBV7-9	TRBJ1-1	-	CASSLGPTANTEAFF	TGTGCCAGCAGCTTGGGGCCGACGGCAAACACTGAAGCTTTCTTT
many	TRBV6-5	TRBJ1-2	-	CASSYKQGIYGYTF	TGTGCCAGCAGTTACAAACAGGGCATCTATGGCTACACCTTC
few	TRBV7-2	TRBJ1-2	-	CASPSGTYGYTF	TGTGCCAGCCCGAGCGGGACCTATGGCTACACCTTC
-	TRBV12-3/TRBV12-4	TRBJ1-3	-	CASGDRRDSAGNTIYF	TGTGCCAGTGGTGACAGGCGGGATTCTGCTGGAAACACCATATATTTT
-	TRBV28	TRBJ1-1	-	CASSISHRVMNTEAFF	TGTGCCAGCAGTATATCTCACAGGGTAATGAACACTGAAGCTTTCTTT
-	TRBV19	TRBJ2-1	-	CASSNPLDIGAGEQFF	TGTGCCAGTAGTAACCCGCTCGACATAGGGGCGGGTGAGCAGTTCTTC
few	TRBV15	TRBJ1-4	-	CATSRGEKLFF	TGTGCCACCAGCAGAGGCGAAAAACTGTTTTTT